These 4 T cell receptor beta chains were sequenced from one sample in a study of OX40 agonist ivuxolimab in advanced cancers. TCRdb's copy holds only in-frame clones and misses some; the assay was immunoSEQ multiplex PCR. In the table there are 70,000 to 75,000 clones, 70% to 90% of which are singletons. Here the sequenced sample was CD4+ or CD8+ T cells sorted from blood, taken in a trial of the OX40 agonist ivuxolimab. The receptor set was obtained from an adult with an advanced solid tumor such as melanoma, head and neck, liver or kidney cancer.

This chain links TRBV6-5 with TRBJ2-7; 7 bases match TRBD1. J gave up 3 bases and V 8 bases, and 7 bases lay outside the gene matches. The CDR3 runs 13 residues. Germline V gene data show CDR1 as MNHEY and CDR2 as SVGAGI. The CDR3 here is CASRSDRLYEQYF. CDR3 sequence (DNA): TGTGCCAGCCGTTCGGACAGGCTCTACGAGCAGTACTTC.

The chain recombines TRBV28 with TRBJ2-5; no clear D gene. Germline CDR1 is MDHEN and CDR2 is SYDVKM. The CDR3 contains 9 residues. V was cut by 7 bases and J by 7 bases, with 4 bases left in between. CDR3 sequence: CASTRTQYF. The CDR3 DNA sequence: TGTGCCAGCACGCGGACCCAGTACTTC.

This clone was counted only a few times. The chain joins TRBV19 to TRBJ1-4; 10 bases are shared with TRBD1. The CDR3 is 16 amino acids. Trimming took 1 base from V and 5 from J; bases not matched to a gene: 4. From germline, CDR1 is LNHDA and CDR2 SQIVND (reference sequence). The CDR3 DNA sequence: TGTGCCAGTAGTATAGTCCGGACAGGGGGAAATGAAAAACTGTTTTTT. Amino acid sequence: CASSIVRTGGNEKLFF.

CDR3 nucleotides: TGTGCCAGCAGCTTAGTCGTCAGCGGGAGGACCCCCACAGATACGCAGTATTTT. Protein sequence: CASSLVVSGRTPTDTQYF. The J gene is TRBJ2-3, the V gene TRBV7-7, with TRBD2 matching 9 bases. Germline CDR1 SSHAT, CDR2 FNYEAQ (reference sequence). V dropped 1 base and J dropped 2; count of bases not matched to a gene: 10. The CDR3 loop spans 18 amino acids.